This T cell receptor beta chain was sequenced in a study of blood T cell repertoires in COVID-19. Germline V CDR1 and CDR2: MDHEN, SYDVKM. V lost 7 bases, J lost 0 bases, and 13 bases lay in between. The CDR3 runs 15 residues. TCRdb's copy holds only in-frame clones and misses some; the assay was immunoSEQ multiplex PCR. The sample has about 120,000 clones; roughly 88% are singletons. What was sequenced was peripheral blood. The chain joins TRBV28 to TRBJ2-1, with D uncertain. The source of this sequence is a woman aged 45-59 years with active or convalescent COVID-19. Here the CDR3 reads CASTRGDSSYNEQFF. DNA for the CDR3: TGTGCCAGCACCCGAGGCGATTCCTCCTACAATGAGCAGTTCTTC.